This TCR beta chain was profiled in a study of T cells after yellow fever vaccination. V lost 6 bases to trimming and J lost 2 bases, with 14 bases between them. Germline assignment: CDR1 MNHEY and CDR2 SMNVEV (reference sequence). The CDR3 is 14 residues long. From the 5' RACE reads, TCRdb called clonotypes with MiXCR, one entry per CDR3 protein. Altogether 250,000 to 300,000 distinct CDR3 sequences are present, around 5.2% being singletons, with the ten largest covering 3% to 4%. In its sample, this clonotype was seen many times. The receptor was derived from a young man who received the YFV17D yellow fever vaccine. The input for sequencing was CD4+ T cells sorted from PBMCs, taken on the day of the yellow fever booster vaccination. J is TRBJ2-7 and V is TRBV27; D gene ambiguous. The CDR3 sequence: CASSSLAATYEQYV. For the CDR3, the DNA is TGTGCCAGCAGCTCCTTGGCAGCAACCTACGAGCAGTACGTC.